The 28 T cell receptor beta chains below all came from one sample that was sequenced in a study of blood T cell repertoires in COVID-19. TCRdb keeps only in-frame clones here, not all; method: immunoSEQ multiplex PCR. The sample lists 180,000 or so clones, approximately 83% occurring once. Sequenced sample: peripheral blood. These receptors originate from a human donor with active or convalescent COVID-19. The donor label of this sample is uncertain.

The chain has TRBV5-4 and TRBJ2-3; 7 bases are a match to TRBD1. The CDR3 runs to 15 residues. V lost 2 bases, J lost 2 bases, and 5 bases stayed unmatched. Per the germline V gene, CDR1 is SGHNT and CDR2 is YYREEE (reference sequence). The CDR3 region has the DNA TGTGCCAGCAGCTTAAGGGGGCGAGACACAGATACGCAGTATTTT. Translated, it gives CASSLRGRDTDTQYF.

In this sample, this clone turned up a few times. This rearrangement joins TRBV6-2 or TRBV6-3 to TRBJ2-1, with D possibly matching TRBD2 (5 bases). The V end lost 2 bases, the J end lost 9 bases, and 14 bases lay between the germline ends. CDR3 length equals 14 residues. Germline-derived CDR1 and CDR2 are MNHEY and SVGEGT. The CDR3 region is CASSYDTESGEQFF. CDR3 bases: TGTGCCAGCAGTTACGACACAGAGAGCGGTGAGCAGTTCTTC.

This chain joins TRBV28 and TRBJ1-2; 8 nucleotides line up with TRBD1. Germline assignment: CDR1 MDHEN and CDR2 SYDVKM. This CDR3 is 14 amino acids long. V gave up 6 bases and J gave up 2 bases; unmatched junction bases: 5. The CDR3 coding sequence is TGTGCCAGCAGCAGGACAGGGAGGAACTATGGCTACACCTTC. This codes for CASSRTGRNYGYTF.

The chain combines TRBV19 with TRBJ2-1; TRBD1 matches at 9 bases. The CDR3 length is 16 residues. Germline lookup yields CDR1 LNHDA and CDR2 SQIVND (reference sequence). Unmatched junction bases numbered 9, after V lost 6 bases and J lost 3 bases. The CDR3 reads CASRGDRTGVYNEQFF. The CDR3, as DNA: TGTGCCAGTAGGGGTGACAGGACAGGGGTCTACAATGAGCAGTTCTTC.

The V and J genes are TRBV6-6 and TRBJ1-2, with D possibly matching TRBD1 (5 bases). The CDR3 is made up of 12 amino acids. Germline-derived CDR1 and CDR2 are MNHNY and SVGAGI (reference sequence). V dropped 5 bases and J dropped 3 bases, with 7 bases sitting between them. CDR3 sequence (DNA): TGTGCCAGCAGTCGACAGTACTATGGCTACACCTTC. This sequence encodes CASSRQYYGYTF.

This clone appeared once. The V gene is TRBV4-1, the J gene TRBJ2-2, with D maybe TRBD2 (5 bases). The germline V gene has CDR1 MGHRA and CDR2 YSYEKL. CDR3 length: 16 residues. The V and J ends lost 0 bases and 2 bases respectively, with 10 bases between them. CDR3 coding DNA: TGCGCCAGCAGCCAAGAGGGAGCGAGTAACACCGGGGAGCTGTTTTTT. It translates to CASSQEGASNTGELFF.

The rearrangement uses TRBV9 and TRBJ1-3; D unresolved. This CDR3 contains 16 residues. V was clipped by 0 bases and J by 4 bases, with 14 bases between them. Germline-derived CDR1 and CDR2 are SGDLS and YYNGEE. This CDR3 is CASSVGFGGRGNTIYF. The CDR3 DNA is TGTGCCAGCAGCGTAGGGTTTGGAGGGCGGGGAAACACCATATATTTT.

The CDR3 is CASSPPARADTQYF. DNA for the CDR3: TGTGCCAGCAGCCCCCCGGCGAGGGCAGATACGCAGTATTTT. The rearrangement uses TRBV9 and TRBJ2-3; TRBD2 is a possible D gene (5 bases). The germline V and J ends were trimmed by 4 bases and 4 bases, with 13 bases remaining between them. The CDR3 loop spans 14 amino acids. CDR1 and CDR2 (germline): SGDLS, YYNGEE.

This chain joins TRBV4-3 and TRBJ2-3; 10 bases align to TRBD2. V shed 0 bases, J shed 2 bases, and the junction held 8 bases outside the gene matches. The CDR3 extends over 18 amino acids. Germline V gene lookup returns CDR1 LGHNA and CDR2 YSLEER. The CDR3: CASSQDSSGGSLTDTQYF. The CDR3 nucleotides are TGCGCCAGCAGCCAAGATAGTAGCGGGGGGTCCCTCACAGATACGCAGTATTTT.

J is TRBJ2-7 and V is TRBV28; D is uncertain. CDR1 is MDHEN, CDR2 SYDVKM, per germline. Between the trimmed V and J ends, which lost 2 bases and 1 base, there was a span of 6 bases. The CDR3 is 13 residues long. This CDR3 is CASSLMQSYEQYF. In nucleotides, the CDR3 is TGTGCCAGCAGTTTAATGCAGTCCTACGAGCAGTACTTC. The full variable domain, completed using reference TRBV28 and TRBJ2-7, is DVKVTQSSRYLVKRTGEKVFLECVQDMDHENMFWYRQDPGLGLRLIYFSYDVKMKEKGDIPEGYSVSREKKERFSLILESASTNQTSMYLCASSLMQSYEQYFGPGTRLTVT.

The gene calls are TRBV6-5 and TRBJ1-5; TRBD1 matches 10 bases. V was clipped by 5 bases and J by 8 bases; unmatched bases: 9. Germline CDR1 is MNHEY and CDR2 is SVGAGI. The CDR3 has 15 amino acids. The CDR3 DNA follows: TGTGCCAGCAGTCCTTCGACAGGGGGCGGGGAGCCCCAGCATTTT. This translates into CASSPSTGGGEPQHF.

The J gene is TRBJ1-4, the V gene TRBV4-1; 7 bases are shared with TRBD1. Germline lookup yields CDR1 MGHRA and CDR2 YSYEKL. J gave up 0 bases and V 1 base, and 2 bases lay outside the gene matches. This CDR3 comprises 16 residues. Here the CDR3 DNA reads TGCGCCAGCAGCCAAGGACAGGGTCCAACTAATGAAAAACTGTTTTTT. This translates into CASSQGQGPTNEKLFF.

The CDR3 here is CASSPRTGNSPLHF. The CDR3 DNA follows: TGTGCCAGCAGCCCCAGGACAGGCAATTCACCCCTCCACTTT. The rearrangement links TRBV9 to TRBJ1-6; 7 bases are shared with TRBD1. V shed 4 bases and J 7 bases; nucleotides not matched to a gene: 5. Germline V gives CDR1 SGDLS, CDR2 YYNGEE. CDR3 length equals 14 residues.

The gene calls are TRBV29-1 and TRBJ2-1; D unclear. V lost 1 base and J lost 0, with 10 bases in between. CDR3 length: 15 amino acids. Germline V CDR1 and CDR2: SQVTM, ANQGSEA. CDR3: CSVEVRPSSYNEQFF. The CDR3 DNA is TGCAGCGTTGAAGTACGCCCCAGCTCCTACAATGAGCAGTTCTTC.

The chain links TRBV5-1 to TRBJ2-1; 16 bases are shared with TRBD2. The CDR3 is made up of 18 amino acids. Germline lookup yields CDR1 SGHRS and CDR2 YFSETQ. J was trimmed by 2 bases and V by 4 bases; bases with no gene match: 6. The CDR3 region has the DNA TGCGCCAGCAGCATTGGGACTAGCGGGGGGGGACCCTACAATGAGCAGTTCTTC. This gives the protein CASSIGTSGGGPYNEQFF.

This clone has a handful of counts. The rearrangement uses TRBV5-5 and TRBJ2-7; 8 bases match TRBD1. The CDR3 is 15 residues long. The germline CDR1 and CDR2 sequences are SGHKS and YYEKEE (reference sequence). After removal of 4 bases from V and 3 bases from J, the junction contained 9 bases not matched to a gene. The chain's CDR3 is CASSATGAGYYEQYF. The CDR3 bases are TGTGCCAGCAGCGCGACAGGGGCGGGTTACTACGAGCAGTACTTC.

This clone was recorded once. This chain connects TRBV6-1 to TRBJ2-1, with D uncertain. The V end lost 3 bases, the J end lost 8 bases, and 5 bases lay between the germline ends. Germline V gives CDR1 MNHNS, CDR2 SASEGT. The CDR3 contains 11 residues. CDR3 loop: CASSDVYEQFF. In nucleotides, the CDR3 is TGTGCCAGCAGTGACGTCTATGAGCAGTTCTTC.

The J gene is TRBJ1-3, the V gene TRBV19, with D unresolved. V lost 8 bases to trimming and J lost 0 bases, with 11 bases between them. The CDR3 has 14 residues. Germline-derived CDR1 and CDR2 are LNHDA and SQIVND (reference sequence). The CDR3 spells CASEDTSSGNTIYF. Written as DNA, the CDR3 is TGTGCCAGTGAAGACACGAGCTCTGGAAACACCATATATTTT.

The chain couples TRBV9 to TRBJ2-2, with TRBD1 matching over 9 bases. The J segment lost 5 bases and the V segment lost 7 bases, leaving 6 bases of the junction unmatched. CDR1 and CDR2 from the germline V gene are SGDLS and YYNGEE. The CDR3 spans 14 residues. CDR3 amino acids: CASGRQGETGELFF. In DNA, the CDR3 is TGTGCCAGCGGCCGACAGGGGGAGACCGGGGAGCTGTTTTTT.

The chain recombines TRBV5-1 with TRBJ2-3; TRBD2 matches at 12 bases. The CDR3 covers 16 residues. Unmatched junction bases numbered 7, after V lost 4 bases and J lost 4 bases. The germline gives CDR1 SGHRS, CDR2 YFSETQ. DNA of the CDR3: TGCGCCAGCAGCCTTCTAGCGGGAGGGCCAGCAGATACGCAGTATTTT. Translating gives CASSLLAGGPADTQYF.

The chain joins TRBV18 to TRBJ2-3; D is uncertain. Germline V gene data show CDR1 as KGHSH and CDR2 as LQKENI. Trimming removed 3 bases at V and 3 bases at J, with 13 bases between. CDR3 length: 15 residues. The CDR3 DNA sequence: TGTGCCAGCTCACCGGTAGTGTTGAGGACAGATACGCAGTATTTT. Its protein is CASSPVVLRTDTQYF.

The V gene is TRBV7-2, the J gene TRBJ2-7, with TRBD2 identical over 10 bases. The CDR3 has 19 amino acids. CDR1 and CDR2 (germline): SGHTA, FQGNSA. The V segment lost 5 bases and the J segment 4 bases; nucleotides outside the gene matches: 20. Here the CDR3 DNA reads TGTGCCAGCAGCATACCCCCTGGGGTAGCGGGGGGACGACCGTACGAGCAGTACTTC. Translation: CASSIPPGVAGGRPYEQYF.

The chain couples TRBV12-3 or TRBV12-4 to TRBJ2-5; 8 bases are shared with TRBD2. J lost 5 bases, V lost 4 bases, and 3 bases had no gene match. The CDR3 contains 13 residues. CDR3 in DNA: TGTGCCAGCAGTTGGGGACTAGGGGAGACCCAGTACTTC. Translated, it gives CASSWGLGETQYF.

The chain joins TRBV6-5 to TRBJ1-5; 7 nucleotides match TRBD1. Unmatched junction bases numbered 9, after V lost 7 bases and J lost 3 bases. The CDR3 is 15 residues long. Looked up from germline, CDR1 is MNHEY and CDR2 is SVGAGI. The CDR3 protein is CASKSETGFNQPQHF. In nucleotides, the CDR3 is TGTGCCAGCAAGAGCGAGACAGGGTTCAATCAGCCCCAGCATTTT.

For the CDR3, the DNA is TGTGCCAGCAGTCAATCAGGTAGCGGGGGATACCAAGAGACCCAGTACTTC. Translating gives CASSQSGSGGYQETQYF. The rearrangement joins TRBV3-1 (or the pseudogene TRBV3-2) to TRBJ2-5; 9 positions match TRBD2. Germline V gene sequence: CDR1 LGHDT, CDR2 YNNKEL (reference sequence). Unmatched junction bases numbered 11, after V lost 6 bases and J lost 0 bases. This CDR3 region has 17 residues.

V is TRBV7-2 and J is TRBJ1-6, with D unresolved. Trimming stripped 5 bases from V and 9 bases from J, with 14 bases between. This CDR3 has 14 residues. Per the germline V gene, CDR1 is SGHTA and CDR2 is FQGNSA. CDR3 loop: CASSRDTVGSPLHF. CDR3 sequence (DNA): TGTGCCAGCAGCCGCGATACAGTGGGTTCACCCCTCCACTTT.

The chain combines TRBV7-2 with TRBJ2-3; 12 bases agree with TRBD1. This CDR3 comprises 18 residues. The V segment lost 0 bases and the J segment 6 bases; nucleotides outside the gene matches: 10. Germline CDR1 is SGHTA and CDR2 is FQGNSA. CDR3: CASSLAGQGARVRDTQYF. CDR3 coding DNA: TGTGCCAGCAGCTTAGCGGGACAGGGGGCGCGAGTTAGGGATACGCAGTATTTT. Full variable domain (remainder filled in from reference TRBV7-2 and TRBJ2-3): GAGVSQSPSNKVTEKGKDVELRCDPISGHTALYWYRQSLGQGLEFLIYFQGNSAPDKSGLPSDRFSAERTGGSVSTLTIQRTQQEDSAVYLCASSLAGQGARVRDTQYFGPGTRLTVL.

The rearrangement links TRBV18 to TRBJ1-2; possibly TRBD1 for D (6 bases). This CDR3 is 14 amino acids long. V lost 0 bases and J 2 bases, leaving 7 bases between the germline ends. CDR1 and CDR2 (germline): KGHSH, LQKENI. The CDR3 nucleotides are TGTGCCAGCTCACCACCACAGGGAAACTATGGCTACACCTTC. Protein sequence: CASSPPQGNYGYTF.